This T cell receptor beta chain was captured by sequencing in a study of blood T cell repertoires in COVID-19 (TCRdb year 2020). In terms of the full investigation: The collaborator samples originated in the United States, Italy and Spain and spanned the acute and convalescent phases of COVID-19. Deeply sampled blood TCRbeta repertoires from subjects exposed to, actively infected with, or recovered from COVID-19 were included in the dataset. The samples were drawn from the first 160 participants of the ongoing ImmuneRACE study and from some 1,300 subjects provided by 6 global collaborators. The material from the prospective study consisted of cDNA or gDNA derived from T cells, B-cell-depleted T cells, or PBMCs. The repertoires were released in a freely available public database meant as a resource for research on the immune response to SARS-CoV-2. HLA class I and class II types, where available, came from metadata supplied by the sample provider rather than from assay-based typing. A de-identified subject ID, COVID-19 status, age in years and sex were almost always included in the sample metadata. Overall study results and their limits: Clinical and demographic metadata were provided uncurated, with the amount varying by source and participant.

TCRbeta CDR3 regions were amplified from genomic DNA by means of the immunoSEQ Assay, a bias-controlled multiplex PCR. Per the source publication's procedure: Within the assay, amplification of reference gene primers was used to estimate how many nucleated cells each sample contained. To quantify the absolute abundance of each unique TCRbeta CDR3 rearrangement, sequence reads were collapsed and filtered. Productive Simpson clonality was computed per sample as the square root of Simpson's diversity index over productive rearrangements. The table comes from immuneACCESS by way of TCRdb, which keeps in-frame sequences with V and J called. Part of the clones is missing from these tables; in studies checked, under half for an unresolved V gene and the rest for unknown reasons. V, J and clone size are those of that table, while D and trimming were read from the DNA. This sample has over 35,000 clones in its table, and around 83% of those were observed once. The ten largest clones take up approximately 40% of the sample.

Turning to this clone: No antigen is known for it. The record has no base qualities; no much larger clone is one base away.

V ends up 7 bases short and J 8 bases short, with an unmatched junction base count of 8. Per the germline V gene, SNHLY is the CDR1 and FYNNEI is the CDR2. The CDR3 has 13 amino acids, counting the end cysteine and phenylalanine. The retained sequence is limited to the CDR3, 39 bases, with the frame set at the first base. Whole blood was collected in K2EDTA tubes by collaborating institutions according to the institutions' own protocols. For TCRbeta analysis, collaborators shipped samples in one of three forms: frozen whole blood, isolated PBMCs, or DNA extracted from either of those sample types. The sequence was collected from a man aged 55-75 years with active or convalescent COVID-19. The sequenced sample was peripheral blood. The chain uses TRBV2 and TRBJ2-1, with 7 junctional bases fitting TRBD1. The CDR3 region: CASTLDRVDEQFF. The DNA sequence is TGTGCCAGCACCTTAGACAGGGTTGATGAGCAGTTCTTC.